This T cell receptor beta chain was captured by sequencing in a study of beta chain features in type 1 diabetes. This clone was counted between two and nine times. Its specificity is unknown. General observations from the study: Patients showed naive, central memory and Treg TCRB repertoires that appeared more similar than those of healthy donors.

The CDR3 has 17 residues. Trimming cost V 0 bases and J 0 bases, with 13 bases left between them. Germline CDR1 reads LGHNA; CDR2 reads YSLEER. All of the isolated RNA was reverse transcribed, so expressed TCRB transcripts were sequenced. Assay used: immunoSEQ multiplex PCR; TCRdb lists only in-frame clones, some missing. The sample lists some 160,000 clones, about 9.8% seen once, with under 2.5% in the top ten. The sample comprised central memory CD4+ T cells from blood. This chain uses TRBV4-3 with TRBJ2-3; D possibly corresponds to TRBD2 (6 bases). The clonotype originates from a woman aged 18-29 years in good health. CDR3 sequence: CASSQDVSGLSTDTQYF. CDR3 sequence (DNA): TGCGCCAGCAGCCAAGATGTGAGCGGGCTAAGCACAGATACGCAGTATTTT.